This record covers a single T cell receptor beta chain. Its specificity is not known. Some clones are missing from TCRdb's copy, which holds only in-frame ones; the method was immunoSEQ multiplex PCR. The sample consists of tens of thousands of clones, 89% of them appearing once. The data belong to a study of T cell responses to AZD1222 COVID-19 vaccine. Study background: Pooling was applied to second doses at about 4 or about 12 weeks. Regarding the study as a whole: Without day 14 samples, only post-peak T cell repertoires were studied. Spike-specific TCR breadth and depth both grew after two AZD1222 doses. White British ancestry dominated among donors, who included more females, and clonal diversity was possibly underestimated.

From germline, CDR1 is MNHEY and CDR2 SMNVEV (reference sequence). The ends lost 8 bases at V and 0 bases at J; junction bases unmatched: 1. The CDR3 contains 13 residues. The sequencing used peripheral blood, collected on day 0 of AZD1222 vaccination. The TCR sequence derives from an adult in good health. The chain joins TRBV27 to TRBJ2-7; 10 bases agree with TRBD1. The CDR3 region is CASGQGDSYEQYF. The CDR3 nucleotides read TGTGCCAGCGGACAGGGGGACTCCTACGAGCAGTACTTC.